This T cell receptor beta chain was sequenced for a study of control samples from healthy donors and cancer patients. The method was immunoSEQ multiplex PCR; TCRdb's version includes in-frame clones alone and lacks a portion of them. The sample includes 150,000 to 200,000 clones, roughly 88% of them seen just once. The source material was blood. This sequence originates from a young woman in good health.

DNA of the CDR3: TGCGCCAGCAGCCTAGGAGACGGGACAGGATTCTCCTACGAGCAGTACTTC. It specifies CASSLGDGTGFSYEQYF. This sequence joins TRBV5-1 and TRBJ2-7, with 8 bases aligning to TRBD1. Trimming cost V 4 bases and J 0 bases; bases outside gene matches: 12. This CDR3 contains 17 residues. Germline loops: CDR1 SGHRS, CDR2 YFSETQ.